Listed below are T cell receptor beta chains from one sample, sequenced in a study of cytomegalovirus exposure and HLA in healthy donors. This table comes from immunoSEQ multiplex PCR, and its TCRdb copy is limited to in-frame clones, with some not included. The table has 75,000 to 100,000 clones, around 79% seen once. Sequenced material: PBMCs. The source of these receptors is a woman in her 70s in good health and CMV-seropositive. Both conserved end residues are part of each CDR3. D genes are given only for firm matches. Part of the rows lack a size; the others show once, few, many or a class for expanded clones.

size,D,V,J,CDR3,DNA
-,TRBD1,TRBV4-3,TRBJ1-1,CASSQTGGFTEAFF,TGCGCCAGCAGCCAAACAGGGGGCTTCACTGAAGCTTTCTTT
once,-,TRBV5-1,TRBJ1-4,CASSFQGGEKLFF,TGCGCCAGCAGCTTCCAGGGTGGGGAAAAACTGTTTTTT
-,TRBD1,TRBV19,TRBJ1-1,CASSITGGGPEAFF,TGTGCCAGTAGTATAACAGGGGGCGGTCCTGAAGCTTTCTTT
-,-,TRBV19,TRBJ2-2,CASSPPGETGELFF,TGTGCCAGCTCCCCGCCAGGGGAAACCGGGGAGCTGTTTTTT
-,-,TRBV19,TRBJ1-6,CASSIRYSPLHF,TGTGCCAGTAGTATCCGTTATTCACCCCTCCACTTT
few,-,TRBV11-2,TRBJ1-1,CASSLARGEAFF,TGTGCCAGCAGCTTAGCCAGGGGTGAAGCTTTCTTT
-,-,TRBV19,TRBJ2-7,CASSMGAGEVEQYF,TGTGCCAGTAGTATGGGGGCGGGAGAAGTCGAGCAGTACTTC
-,TRBD1,TRBV7-9,TRBJ1-1,CASSFQGDSEAFF,TGTGCCAGCAGCTTTCAAGGGGACAGTGAAGCTTTCTTT
-,-,TRBV10-3,TRBJ2-6,CAISERLPRANVLTF,TGTGCCATCAGTGAGCGTCTCCCTAGGGCCAACGTCCTGACTTTC
-,TRBD2,TRBV7-2,TRBJ2-1,CASSPPYGGAYNEQFF,TGTGCCAGCAGCCCACCTTACGGGGGGGCCTACAATGAGCAGTTCTTC
-,TRBD2,TRBV30,TRBJ2-1,CAARTSGHSGDEQFF,TGTGCCGCCCGCACTAGCGGGCATAGCGGGGATGAGCAGTTCTTC
-,-,TRBV28,TRBJ1-4,CASSRQLNEKLFF,TGTGCCAGCAGTCGACAGCTTAATGAAAAACTGTTTTTT
-,TRBD1,TRBV7-9,TRBJ2-7,CASRRTGGTYEQYF,TGTGCCAGCAGAAGGACAGGGGGTACCTACGAGCAGTACTTC
-,TRBD2,TRBV7-9,TRBJ2-1,CASSRWGGVSYNEQFF,TGTGCCAGCAGCCGTTGGGGGGGGGTCTCCTACAATGAGCAGTTCTTC
few,TRBD1,TRBV30,TRBJ2-3,CAGTGRTDTQYF,TGTGCCGGGACAGGCCGGACAGATACGCAGTATTTT
-,-,TRBV19,TRBJ2-5,CASSTWADETQYF,TGTGCCAGTAGTACATGGGCAGACGAGACCCAGTACTTC
-,TRBD1,TRBV5-8,TRBJ2-7,CASRSTGASYEQYF,TGTGCCAGCAGATCCACAGGGGCCTCCTACGAGCAGTACTTC
-,TRBD2,TRBV5-4,TRBJ2-1,CASSLGASGRNEQFF,TGTGCCAGCAGCTTGGGGGCTAGCGGGAGGAATGAGCAGTTCTTC
once,TRBD1,TRBV18,TRBJ1-6,CASSSGQGASSYNSPLHF,TGTGCCAGCTCATCCGGACAGGGGGCGAGCTCCTATAATTCACCCCTCCACTTT
-,TRBD2,TRBV27,TRBJ2-7,CASSLSGTSRFYEQYF,TGTGCCAGCAGTTTATCGGGGACTAGTCGGTTCTACGAGCAGTACTTC
-,-,TRBV10-2,TRBJ1-2,CASHRERNYGYTF,TGCGCCAGCCACCGGGAGAGGAACTATGGCTACACCTTC
-,TRBD1,TRBV10-2,TRBJ2-7,CAIKRTGGGDEQYF,TGCGCCATCAAGAGGACAGGGGGTGGCGACGAGCAGTACTTC
-,TRBD1,TRBV25-1,TRBJ1-1,CASRGQALNTEAFF,TGTGCCAGCAGGGGACAGGCGCTGAACACTGAAGCTTTCTTT
once,-,TRBV27,TRBJ1-5,CASSSQVGYGNQPQHF,TGTGCCAGCAGCTCCCAGGTCGGATATGGCAATCAGCCCCAGCATTTT
once,TRBD2,TRBV6-5,TRBJ2-3,CASSYNGRLGDTQYF,TGTGCCAGCAGTTATAACGGGAGGCTGGGAGATACGCAGTATTTT
-,TRBD2,TRBV2,TRBJ2-1,CASSGLAASSYNEQFF,TGTGCCAGCAGCGGACTAGCGGCGAGCTCCTACAATGAGCAGTTCTTC
-,TRBD2,TRBV27,TRBJ2-7,CASKRGGVAYEQYF,TGTGCCAGCAAGCGGGGGGGGGTTGCATACGAGCAGTACTTC
-,TRBD2,TRBV28,TRBJ2-7,CASRDTSGGRGGEQYF,TGTGCCAGCAGGGACACTAGCGGGGGGCGCGGGGGCGAGCAGTACTTC
few,TRBD1,TRBV11-3,TRBJ2-7,CASSFGQGLEQYF,TGTGCCAGCAGCTTCGGACAGGGGCTCGAGCAGTACTTC
-,-,TRBV23-1,TRBJ1-3,CASSCRGRSGNTIYF,TGCGCCAGCAGTTGTAGGGGTCGGTCTGGAAACACCATATATTTT
-,TRBD1,TRBV7-2,TRBJ1-1,CASSWTGFTEAFF,TGTGCCAGCAGCTGGACAGGGTTCACTGAAGCTTTCTTT
few,-,TRBV28,TRBJ1-2,CASRMTVSYGYTF,TGTGCCAGCAGGATGACAGTGTCCTATGGCTACACCTTC
few,-,TRBV28,TRBJ2-5,CASSLLQETQYF,TGTGCCAGCAGTCTCCTTCAAGAGACCCAGTACTTC
once,TRBD1,TRBV18,TRBJ1-2,CASSPPERGHRGYTF,TGTGCCAGCTCACCACCGGAAAGGGGGCATCGCGGCTACACCTTC
-,-,TRBV21-1,TRBJ1-1,CASSRGPKEGGWTEAFF,TGTGCCAGCAGCAGGGGGCCCAAGGAAGGGGGATGGACTGAAGCTTTCTTT
-,TRBD1,TRBV11-3,TRBJ1-3,CASSYGQGPPRSGNTIYF,TGTGCCAGCAGCTACGGACAGGGGCCCCCTCGCTCTGGAAACACCATATATTTT
-,-,TRBV5-1,TRBJ1-3,CASSLSGNTIYF,TGCGCCAGCAGCTTGAGCGGAAACACCATATATTTT
-,TRBD2,TRBV7-3,TRBJ2-2,CASSARGSGGTTGELFF,TGTGCCAGCAGCGCAAGGGGTAGCGGGGGGACCACCGGGGAGCTGTTTTTT
-,TRBD1,TRBV11-3,TRBJ2-4,CASSEGQGISKNIQYF,TGTGCCAGCAGCGAGGGACAGGGGATTAGCAAAAACATTCAGTACTTC
-,TRBD2,TRBV5-1,TRBJ2-1,CASSLGTSGYNEQFF,TGCGCCAGCAGCTTGGGGACTAGCGGTTACAATGAGCAGTTCTTC
-,-,TRBV29-1,TRBJ2-7,CSAKGVGREQYF,TGCAGCGCGAAGGGGGTGGGTAGGGAGCAGTACTTC
-,-,TRBV10-1,TRBJ1-6,CASSRDIDSPLHF,TGCGCCAGCAGTCGGGACATCGATTCACCCCTCCACTTT
-,-,TRBV28,TRBJ1-3,CASSSPGLGGNTIYF,TGTGCCAGCAGTAGCCCCGGACTAGGTGGAAACACCATATATTTT
-,TRBD1,TRBV4-3,TRBJ1-2,CASSKQGGNYGYTF,TGCGCCAGCAGTAAACAGGGGGGAAACTATGGCTACACCTTC